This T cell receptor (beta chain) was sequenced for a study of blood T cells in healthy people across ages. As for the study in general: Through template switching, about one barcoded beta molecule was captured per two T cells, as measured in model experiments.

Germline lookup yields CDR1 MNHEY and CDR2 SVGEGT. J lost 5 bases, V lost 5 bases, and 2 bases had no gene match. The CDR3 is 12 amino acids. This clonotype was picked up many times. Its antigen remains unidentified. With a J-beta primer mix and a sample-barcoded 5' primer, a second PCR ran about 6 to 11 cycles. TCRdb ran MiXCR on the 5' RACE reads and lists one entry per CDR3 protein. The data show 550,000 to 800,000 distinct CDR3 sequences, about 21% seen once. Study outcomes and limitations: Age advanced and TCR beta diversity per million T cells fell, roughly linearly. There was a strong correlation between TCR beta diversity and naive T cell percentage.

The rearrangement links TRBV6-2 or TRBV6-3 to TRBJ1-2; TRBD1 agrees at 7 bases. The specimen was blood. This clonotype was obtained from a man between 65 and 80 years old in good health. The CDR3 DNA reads TGTGCCAGCAGTGAACAGGGGTATGGCTACACCTTC. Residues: CASSEQGYGYTF.